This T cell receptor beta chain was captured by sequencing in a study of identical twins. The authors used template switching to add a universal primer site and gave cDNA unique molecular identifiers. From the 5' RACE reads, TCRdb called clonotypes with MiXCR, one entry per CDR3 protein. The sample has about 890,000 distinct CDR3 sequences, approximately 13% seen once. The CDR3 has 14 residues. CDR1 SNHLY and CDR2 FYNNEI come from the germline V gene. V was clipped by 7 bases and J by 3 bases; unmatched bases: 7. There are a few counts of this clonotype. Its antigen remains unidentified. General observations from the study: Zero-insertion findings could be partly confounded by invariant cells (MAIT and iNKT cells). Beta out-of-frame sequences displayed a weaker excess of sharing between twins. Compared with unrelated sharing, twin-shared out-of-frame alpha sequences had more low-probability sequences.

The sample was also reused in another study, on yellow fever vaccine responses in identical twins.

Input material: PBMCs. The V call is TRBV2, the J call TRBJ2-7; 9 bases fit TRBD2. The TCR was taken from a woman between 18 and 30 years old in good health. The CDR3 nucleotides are TGTGCCAGCACATCTAGCGGGAAGGTCTACGAGCAGTACTTC. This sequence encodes CASTSSGKVYEQYF.